The source of this T cell receptor beta chain is a study of blood T cells in healthy people across ages. Study-wide results and caveats: Naive and antigen-experienced cells were not separated, limiting conclusive comparison. Older age went with lower TCR beta diversity per million T cells, in a roughly linear way.

Remarks on this clonotype: What it binds is not known.

Total RNA amounts of at least 5.5 micrograms were extracted per sample. Germline CDR1 MNHEY, CDR2 SMNVEV (reference sequence). CDR3 length: 13 amino acids. Next came a second PCR, run for about 7 to 12 cycles, which used a sample-barcoded 5' primer along with a J-beta primer mix. TCRdb re-derived calls from the 5' RACE reads in MiXCR, one entry per CDR3 protein. The sample has more than 1 million distinct CDR3 sequences, 40% to 45% seen once; the top ten hold approximately 20%. This sequence was found in a woman aged 55-69 years in good health. What was sequenced was blood. The chain is built from TRBV27 and TRBJ2-7, with D uncertain. Matching the DNA end better, TRBJ2-5 makes the J call doubtful. The CDR3 here is CASSLSGFTTQYF. CDR3 nucleotides: TGTGCCAGCAGTTTATCCGGGTTCACGACCCAGTACTTC.